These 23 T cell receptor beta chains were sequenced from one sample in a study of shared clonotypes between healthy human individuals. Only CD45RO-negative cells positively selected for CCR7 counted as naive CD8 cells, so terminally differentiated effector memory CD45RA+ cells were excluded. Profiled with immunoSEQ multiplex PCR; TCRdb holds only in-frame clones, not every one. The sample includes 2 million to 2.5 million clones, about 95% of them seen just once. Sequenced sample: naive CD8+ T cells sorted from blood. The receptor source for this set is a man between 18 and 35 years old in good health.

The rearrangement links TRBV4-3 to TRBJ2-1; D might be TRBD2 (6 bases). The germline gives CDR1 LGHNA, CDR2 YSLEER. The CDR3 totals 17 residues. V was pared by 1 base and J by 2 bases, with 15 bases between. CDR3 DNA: TGCGCCAGCAGCCAAGCTTCTAGCGCGAGTACCTACAATGAGCAGTTCTTC. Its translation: CASSQASSASTYNEQFF.

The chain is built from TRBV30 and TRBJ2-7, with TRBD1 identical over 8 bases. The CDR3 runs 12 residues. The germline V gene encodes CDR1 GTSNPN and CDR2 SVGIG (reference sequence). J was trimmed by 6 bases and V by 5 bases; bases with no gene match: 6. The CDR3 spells CAWRTGSLEQYF. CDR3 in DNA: TGTGCCTGGCGGACAGGGTCCCTCGAGCAGTACTTC.

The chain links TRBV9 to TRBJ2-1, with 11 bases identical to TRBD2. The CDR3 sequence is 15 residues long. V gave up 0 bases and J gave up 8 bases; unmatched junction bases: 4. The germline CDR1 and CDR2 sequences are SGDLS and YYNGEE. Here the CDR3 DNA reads TGTGCCAGCAGCGTAGTAGCGGGGGGGTTCCATGAGCAGTTCTTC. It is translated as CASSVVAGGFHEQFF.

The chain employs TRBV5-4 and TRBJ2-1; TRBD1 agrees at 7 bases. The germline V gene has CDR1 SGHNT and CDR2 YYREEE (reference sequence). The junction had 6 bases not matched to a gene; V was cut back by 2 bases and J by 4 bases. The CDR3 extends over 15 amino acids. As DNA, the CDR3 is TGTGCCAGCAGCTTAACCGGGACAGAATACAATGAGCAGTTCTTC. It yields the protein CASSLTGTEYNEQFF.

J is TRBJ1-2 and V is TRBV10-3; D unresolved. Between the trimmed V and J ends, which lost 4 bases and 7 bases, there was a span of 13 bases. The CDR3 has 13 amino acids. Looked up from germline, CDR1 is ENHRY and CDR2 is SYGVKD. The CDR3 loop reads CAISVGDGGGYTF. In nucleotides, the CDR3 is TGTGCCATCAGTGTAGGAGATGGTGGTGGCTACACCTTC.

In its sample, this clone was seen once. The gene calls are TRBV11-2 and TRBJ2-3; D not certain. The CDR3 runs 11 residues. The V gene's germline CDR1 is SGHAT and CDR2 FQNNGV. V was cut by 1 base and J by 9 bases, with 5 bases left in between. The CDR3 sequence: CASSLGGTQYF. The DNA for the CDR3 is TGTGCCAGCAGCTTAGGGGGAACGCAGTATTTT.

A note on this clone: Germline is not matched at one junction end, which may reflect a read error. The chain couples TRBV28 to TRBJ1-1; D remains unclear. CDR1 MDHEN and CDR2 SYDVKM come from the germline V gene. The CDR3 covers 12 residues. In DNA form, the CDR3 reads TGTGCGAGCATTCCGGGGAACACTGAAGCTTTCTTT. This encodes CASIPGNTEAFF.

Here the CDR3 DNA reads TGTGCCAGCAGCGGGGACAGAAGCACCTACGAGCAGTACTTC. This sequence encodes CASSGDRSTYEQYF. The chain combines TRBV5-6 with TRBJ2-7, with TRBD1 matching 7 bases. CDR1 is SGHDT, CDR2 YYEEEE, per germline. The J segment lost 2 bases and the V segment lost 4 bases, leaving 6 bases of the junction unmatched. The CDR3 length is 14 residues.

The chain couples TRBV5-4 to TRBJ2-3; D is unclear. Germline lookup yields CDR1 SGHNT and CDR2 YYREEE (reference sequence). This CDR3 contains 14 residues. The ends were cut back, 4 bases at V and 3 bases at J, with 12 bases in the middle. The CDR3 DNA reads TGTGCCAGCAGCGGGGTTTTGGCAACAGATACGCAGTATTTT. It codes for CASSGVLATDTQYF.

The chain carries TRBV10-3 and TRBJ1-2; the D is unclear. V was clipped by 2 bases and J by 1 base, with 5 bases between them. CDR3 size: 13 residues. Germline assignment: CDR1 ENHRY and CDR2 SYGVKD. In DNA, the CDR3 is TGTGCCATCAGTGAGAAGGTTAACTATGGCTACACCTTC. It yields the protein CAISEKVNYGYTF.

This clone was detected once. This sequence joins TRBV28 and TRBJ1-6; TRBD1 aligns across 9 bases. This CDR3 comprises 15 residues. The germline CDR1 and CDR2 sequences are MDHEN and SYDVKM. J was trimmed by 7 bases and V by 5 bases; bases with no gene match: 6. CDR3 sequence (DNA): TGTGCCAGCAGTCCCACCGGGACAGGGAATTCACCCCTCCACTTT. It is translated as CASSPTGTGNSPLHF.

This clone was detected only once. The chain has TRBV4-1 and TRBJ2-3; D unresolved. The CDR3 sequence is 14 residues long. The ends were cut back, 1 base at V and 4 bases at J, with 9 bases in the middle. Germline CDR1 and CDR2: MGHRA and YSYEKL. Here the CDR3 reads CASSQVIGADTQYF. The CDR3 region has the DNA TGCGCCAGCAGCCAAGTAATTGGTGCAGATACGCAGTATTTT.

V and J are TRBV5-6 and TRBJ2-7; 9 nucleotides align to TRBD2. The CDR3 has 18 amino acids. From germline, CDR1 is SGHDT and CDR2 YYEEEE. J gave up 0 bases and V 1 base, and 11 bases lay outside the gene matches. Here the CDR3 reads CASSLSVGSGGYSYEQYF. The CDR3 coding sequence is TGTGCCAGCAGCTTGTCCGTCGGTAGCGGGGGTTACTCCTACGAGCAGTACTTC.

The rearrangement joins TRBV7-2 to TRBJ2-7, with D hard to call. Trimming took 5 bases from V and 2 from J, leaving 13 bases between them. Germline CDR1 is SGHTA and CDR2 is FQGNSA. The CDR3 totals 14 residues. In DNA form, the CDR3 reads TGTGCCAGCAGCCTTCTTACGAACCCCTACGAGCAGTACTTC. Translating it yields CASSLLTNPYEQYF.

The CDR3 loop reads CASSLKAGYYEQYF. In DNA, the CDR3 is TGTGCCAGCAGCTTAAAAGCGGGGTATTACGAGCAGTACTTC. The J gene is TRBJ2-7, the V gene TRBV5-5; 7 positions agree with TRBD2. The CDR3 spans 14 residues. J lost 4 bases, V lost 2 bases, and 6 bases had no gene match. Germline V gives CDR1 SGHKS, CDR2 YYEKEE (reference sequence).

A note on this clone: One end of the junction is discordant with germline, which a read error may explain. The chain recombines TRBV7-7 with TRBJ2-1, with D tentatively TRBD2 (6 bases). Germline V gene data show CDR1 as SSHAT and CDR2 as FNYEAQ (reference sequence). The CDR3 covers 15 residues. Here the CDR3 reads CASSSEAGSYNEQFF. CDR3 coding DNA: TGTGCTAGCAGCTCCGAGGCGGGGTCCTACAATGAGCAGTTCTTC.

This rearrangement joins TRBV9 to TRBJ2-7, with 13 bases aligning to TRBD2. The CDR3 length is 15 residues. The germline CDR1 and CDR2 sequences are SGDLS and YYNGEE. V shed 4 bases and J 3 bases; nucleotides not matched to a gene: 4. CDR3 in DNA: TGTGCCAGCAGCTCCGGGACTAGCGGGGTCTACGAGCAGTACTTC. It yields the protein CASSSGTSGVYEQYF.

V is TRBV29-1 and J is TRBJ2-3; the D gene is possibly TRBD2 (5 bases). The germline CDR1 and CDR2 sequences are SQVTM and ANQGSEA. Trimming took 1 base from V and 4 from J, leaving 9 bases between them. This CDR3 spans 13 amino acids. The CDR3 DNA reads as TGCAGCGTTGAAGGAGGGAGCCCAGATACGCAGTATTTT. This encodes CSVEGGSPDTQYF.

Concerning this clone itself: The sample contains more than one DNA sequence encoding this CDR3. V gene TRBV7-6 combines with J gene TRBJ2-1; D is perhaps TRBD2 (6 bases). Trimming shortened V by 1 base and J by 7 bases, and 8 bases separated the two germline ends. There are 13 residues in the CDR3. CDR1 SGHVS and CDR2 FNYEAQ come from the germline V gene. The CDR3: CASSLGGGNEQFF. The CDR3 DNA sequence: TGTGCCAGCAGCTTAGGAGGAGGGAATGAGCAGTTCTTC. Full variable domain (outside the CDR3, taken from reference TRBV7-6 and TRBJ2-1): GAGVSQSPRYKVTKRGQDVALRCDPISGHVSLYWYRQALGQGPEFLTYFNYEAQQDKSGLPNDRFSAERPEGSISTLTIQRTEQRDSAMYRCASSLGGGNEQFFGPGTRLTVL.

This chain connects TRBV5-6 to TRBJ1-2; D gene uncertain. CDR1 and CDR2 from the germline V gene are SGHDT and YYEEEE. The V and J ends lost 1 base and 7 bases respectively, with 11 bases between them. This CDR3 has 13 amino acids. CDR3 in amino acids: CASSLLLGGGYTF. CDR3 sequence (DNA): TGTGCCAGCAGCTTGTTACTTGGAGGTGGCTACACCTTC.

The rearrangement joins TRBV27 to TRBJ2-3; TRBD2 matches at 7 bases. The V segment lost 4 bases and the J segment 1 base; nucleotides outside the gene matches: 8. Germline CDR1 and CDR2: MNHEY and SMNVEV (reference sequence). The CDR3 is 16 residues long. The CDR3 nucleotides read TGTGCCAGCAGTTCCCTAGCGGTCGAGGGCACAGATACGCAGTATTTT. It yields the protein CASSSLAVEGTDTQYF.

The CDR3 nucleotides are TGTGCCTGGAGTAATGCCGGGACAGGGTTATCCTACGAGCAGTACTTC. Residues: CAWSNAGTGLSYEQYF. This chain uses TRBV30 with TRBJ2-5; 9 bases align to TRBD1. The J call is in doubt because the DNA end fits TRBJ2-7 better. Germline V gene data show CDR1 as GTSNPN and CDR2 as SVGIG (reference sequence). The CDR3 has 16 amino acids.

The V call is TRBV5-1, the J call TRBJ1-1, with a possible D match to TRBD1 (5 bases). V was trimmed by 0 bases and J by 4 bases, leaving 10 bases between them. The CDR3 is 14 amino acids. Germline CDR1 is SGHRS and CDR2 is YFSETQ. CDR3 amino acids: CASSLAPGGTEAFF. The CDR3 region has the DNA TGCGCCAGCAGCTTGGCCCCCGGGGGCACTGAAGCTTTCTTT. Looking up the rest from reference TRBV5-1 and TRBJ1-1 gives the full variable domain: KAGVTQTPRYLIKTRGQQVTLSCSPISGHRSVSWYQQTPGQGLQFLFEYFSETQRNKGNFPGRFSGRQFSNSRSEMNVSTLELGDSALYLCASSLAPGGTEAFFGQGTRLTVV.